The clone carrying this T cell receptor beta chain has more than one count but fewer than ten. Germline CDR1 is GTSNPN and CDR2 is SVGIG (reference sequence). The ends were cut back, 1 base at V and 7 bases at J, with 11 bases in the middle. The CDR3 is 12 residues long. TCRdb re-called the 5' RACE reads with MiXCR, one entry per CDR3 protein. The sample lists just under 600,000 distinct CDR3 sequences, roughly 14% occurring once. This specimen belongs to a study of T cells after yellow fever vaccination. The sequences come from PBMCs, collected on the day of the yellow fever booster vaccination. The clonotype was recovered from a man aged 25 to 40 who received the YFV17D yellow fever vaccine. The chain recombines TRBV30 with TRBJ2-7; D is possibly TRBD2 (6 bases). CDR3 nucleotide sequence: TGTGCCTGGAGTGGGGACGCGGGGGAGCAGTACTTC. It yields the protein CAWSGDAGEQYF.